This entry features one TCR beta chain sequence. These data originate in a study of blood T cell repertoires in COVID-19. Study-level information: Material from acute and convalescent COVID-19 was sourced from the United States, Italy and Spain. T cells, B-cell-depleted T cells, or PBMCs provided the cDNA or gDNA that served as material.

Followed longitudinally, the Seattle patients had been enrolled during active infection. The trim removed 9 bases at V and 0 bases at J, leaving 11 bases unmatched. Per the germline V gene, CDR1 is SNHLY and CDR2 is FYNNEI. The CDR3 runs to 16 residues. Under the authors' procedure: Estimation of nucleated cell counts was performed using reference gene primer amplification. Using immunoSEQ multiplex PCR, the repertoire was profiled, and TCRdb retains in-frame clones only, with some absent. The V and J calls and clone size were taken over from that table, and D and trimming were inferred from the DNA. The sample lists about 170,000 clones, 85% to 90% occurring once.

What was sequenced was peripheral blood. The chain employs TRBV2 and TRBJ1-3; TRBD1 matches 7 bases. This receptor was obtained from a woman older than 75 with COVID-19, enrolled during active disease. The CDR3: CASGGQAKSSGNTIYF. The DNA for the CDR3 is TGTGCCAGTGGAGGACAGGCGAAAAGCTCTGGAAACACCATATATTTT. Full variable domain (missing parts from reference TRBV2 and TRBJ1-3): EPEVTQTPSHQVTQMGQEVILRCVPISNHLYFYWYRQILGQKVEFLVSFYNNEISEKSEIFDDQFSVERPDGSNFTLKIRSTKLEDSAMYFCASGGQAKSSGNTIYFGEGSWLTVV.